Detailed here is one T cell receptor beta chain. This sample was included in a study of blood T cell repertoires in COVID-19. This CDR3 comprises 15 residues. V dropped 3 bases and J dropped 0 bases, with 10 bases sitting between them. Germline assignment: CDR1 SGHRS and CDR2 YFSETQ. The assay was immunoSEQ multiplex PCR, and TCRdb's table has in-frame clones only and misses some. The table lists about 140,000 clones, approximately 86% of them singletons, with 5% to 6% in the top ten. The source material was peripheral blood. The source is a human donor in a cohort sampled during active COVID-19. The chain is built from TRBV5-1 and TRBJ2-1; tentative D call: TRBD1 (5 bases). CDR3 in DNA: TGCGCCAGCAGCTCAGGGCAGAGCTCCTACAATGAGCAGTTCTTC. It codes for CASSSGQSSYNEQFF.